This TCR beta chain originates from a study of blood T cell repertoires in COVID-19. Study-wide background: The United States, Italy and Spain provided the acute and convalescent COVID-19 samples.

The V end lost 6 bases, the J end lost 0 bases, and 14 bases lay between the germline ends. The CDR3 sequence is 14 residues long. CDR1 is DFQATT, CDR2 SNEGSKA, per germline (reference sequence). Original processing notes: Scientists estimated how many nucleated cells there were by amplifying reference gene primers. Assay: immunoSEQ multiplex PCR; the TCRdb copy retains only in-frame clones and omits some. The V and J calls and clone size were taken over from that table, and D and trimming were inferred from the DNA. The sample shows 340,000 or so clones, around 83% of them seen only once. This chain connects TRBV20-1 to TRBJ1-2, with a possible D match to TRBD1 (6 bases). Sequencing was performed on peripheral blood. The source is a man aged 30 to 45 with active or convalescent COVID-19. CDR3 coding DNA: TGCAGTGCCAGTGGTGGACAGTCTAACTATGGCTACACCTTC. This encodes CSASGGQSNYGYTF.